This TCR beta chain was profiled in a study of CD8+ T cells in alopecia areata (dated by TCRdb to the late 2010s). For the wider study: Treated patients were enrolled in an open-label pilot trial of oral tofacitinib, 5 to 10 mg twice daily, for moderate-to-severe alopecia areata. Tofacitinib was given for 6 to 18 months, followed by 6 months of follow-up off drug to assess delayed response and recurrence. Disease severity in treated patients was measured with the SALT score, which quantifies the percentage of affected scalp surface area. Human TCRbeta sequencing covered scalp tissue and sorted CD4+ and CD8+ peripheral blood T cells from patchy and totalis/universalis alopecia areata patients and healthy controls. To study T cell clonal expansion in alopecia areata, the researchers applied high-throughput TCRbeta sequencing to both the C3H/HeJ mouse model and human patients. Biopsies were taken from tofacitinib-treated patients at baseline and at 4 and 24 weeks of treatment, and a later scalp biopsy was taken in several of the tofacitinib-treated patients. RNA was extracted with the PAXgene miRNA kit for fixed scalp, the miRNeasy kit for PBMCs, and the RNeasy kit for mouse skin. Scalp clonality was compared across normal scalp (n=4), patchy alopecia areata scalp (n=8), and alopecia totalis/universalis scalp (n=8). immunoSEQ multiplex PCR using 35 Vbeta forward primers and 13 Jbeta reverse primers was used to amplify TCRbeta CDR3 regions.

The library came from the immunoSEQ multiplex PCR assay. RNA was extracted from all samples and reverse transcribed into cDNA as template for TCR sequencing. SuperScript III was used to make first-strand cDNA, primed with a 2:1 mix of oligo-dT and random hexamers. A synthetic immune receptor repertoire was used to gauge amplification bias, and whatever bias remained was removed computationally. Under the source paper's analysis protocol: Raw reads were preprocessed to remove errors, and CDR3 was defined according to IMGT conventions as the region from the conserved cysteine to phenylalanine. To get clonality, Shannon entropy was normalized by log2 of the number of productive unique TCRs and the result was subtracted from 1. Whether each scalp clone was CD4 or CD8 was inferred by checking scalp TCRbeta sequences against the CD4 and CD8 repertoires from sorted blood. Not all clones reach the TCRdb copy of this immuneACCESS table, which keeps in-frame sequences only. Checked studies attribute under half of the gap to unresolved V genes and leave the rest unexplained. V, J and clone size were drawn from that table, and D and trimming were deduced from the DNA. The sample table holds roughly 120,000 clones, of which roughly three fifths were seen once. The top ten constitute more than 9% of the sample.

Overall results and qualifications from the work: Many expanded lesional clones persisted in scalp and blood during tofacitinib treatment, which may partly explain relapse after stopping treatment. With tofacitinib, both scalp clonality and the number of expanded CD8+ clones among the top 100 scalp clones went down significantly. Compared with normal scalp, lesional scalp had higher clonality and more expanded CD8+ clones, particularly in alopecia totalis/universalis, a pattern that suggests antigenic drive. Unlike mouse skin, which is dominated by gammadelta T cells, normal human skin has resident alphabeta T cells that are also sequenced, and this complicates analysis of the scalp TCR repertoire. Because the treated cohort was small and included a single nonresponder, larger studies are needed to assess links between baseline CD8+ expansion and response. Shared TCR sequences between patients were less evident than in mice, which may be partly attributable to HLA diversity in the patient population.

The time point label of this sample denotes: 24 weeks on oral tofacitinib. The treatment or condition label, read with the paper, signifies: oral pan-JAK inhibitor, 5-10 mg twice daily. Peripheral blood and lesional scalp punch biopsies were obtained from patients with alopecia areata. After PBMCs were isolated by density centrifugation and stained for CD3, CD4 and CD8, a FACSAria was used to sort CD4+ and CD8+ T cells. V is pruned by 3 bases and J by 5 bases, leaving 7 bases of the junction without a gene match. The CDR3 covers 15 residues, taking in both the cysteine and the phenylalanine. The read is trimmed to its CDR3 DNA, 45 bases read in frame from base 1. According to the germline V gene, CDR1 reads SGDLS and CDR2 reads YYNGEE. With regard to this clone: Its antigen is still unknown. No much larger clone is present one base from it, and per-base qualities are unavailable.

The material sequenced was CD8+ T cells sorted from blood, taken at week 24, from a patient treated with tofacitinib. The rearrangement joined TRBV9 to TRBJ2-1, with 8 bases matching TRBD1. This sequence was found in a human donor with alopecia areata. The CDR3 sequence is CASSARTGPHNEQFF. The nucleotide sequence is given as TGTGCCAGCAGCGCCCGGACAGGGCCACACAATGAGCAGTTCTTC.